The 25 T cell receptor beta chains presented below share a single source sample, sequenced in a study of shared clonotypes between healthy human individuals. Only in-frame clones appear in the TCRdb table, and some are missing; sequencing was by immunoSEQ multiplex PCR. The table has some 1 million clones, 65% to 75% seen once. Material: memory CD4+ T cells sorted from blood. Subset here: CD45RA-negative fraction. These receptors all come from a man aged 18 to 30 in good health.

This clone was seen more than once but under ten times. A read error is possible here, since a much larger clone lies one base away. Distinct nucleotide sequences in the sample also encode this CDR3. The chain links TRBV30 to TRBJ1-1; 7 bases line up with TRBD1. Germline CDR1 is GTSNPN and CDR2 is SVGIG (reference sequence). The trim removed 1 base at V and 1 base at J, leaving 0 bases unmatched. This CDR3 contains 13 residues. CDR3 nucleotide sequence: TGTGCCTGGAGTGGACAGGGGAACACTGAAGCTTTCTTT. This translates into CAWSGQGNTEAFF.

The gene calls are TRBV6-1 and TRBJ2-5; the D gene is possibly TRBD2 (6 bases). This CDR3 has 14 residues. Germline V gives CDR1 MNHNS, CDR2 SASEGT. Trimming took 1 base from V and 5 from J, leaving 11 bases between them. This CDR3 reads CASSEGYGGETQYF. The CDR3 nucleotides read TGTGCCAGCAGTGAAGGATATGGGGGGGAGACCCAGTACTTC.

The chain uses TRBV9 and TRBJ1-6, with a tentative D call TRBD1 (6 bases). The V and J ends lost 3 bases and 5 bases respectively, with 9 bases between them. There are 14 residues in the CDR3. In germline, CDR1 is SGDLS, CDR2 YYNGEE. In DNA, the CDR3 is TGTGCCAGCAGCGCCAGACAGGATAATTCACCCCTCCACTTT. It codes for CASSARQDNSPLHF.

The chain links TRBV5-6 to TRBJ2-3; 11 nucleotides align to TRBD2. This CDR3 contains 17 residues. Looked up from germline, CDR1 is SGHDT and CDR2 is YYEEEE. The V segment lost 0 bases and the J segment 2 bases; nucleotides outside the gene matches: 5. CDR3: CASSLEIAGGTTDTQYF. CDR3 coding DNA: TGTGCCAGCAGCTTGGAGATAGCGGGGGGGACCACAGATACGCAGTATTTT.

This chain connects TRBV5-1 to TRBJ2-7, with D possibly being TRBD1 or TRBD2 (6 bases each). Per germline, CDR1 SGHRS and CDR2 YFSETQ. The V end lost 0 bases, the J end lost 4 bases, and 14 bases lay between the germline ends. CDR3 size: 15 residues. The CDR3 DNA reads TGCGCCAGCAGCTTGGTGCCCGGGGGCATGTACGAGCAGTACTTC. Amino acids: CASSLVPGGMYEQYF.

The CDR3 loop is CASSLVFGGLNEKLFF. Here the CDR3 DNA reads TGTGCCAGCAGCTTAGTTTTTGGGGGTTTAAATGAAAAACTGTTTTTT. The rearrangement uses TRBV7-9 and TRBJ1-4; D might be TRBD1 (5 bases). There are 16 residues in the CDR3. Trimming stripped 1 base from V and 5 bases from J, with 14 bases between. The germline CDR1 and CDR2 sequences are SEHNR and FQNEAQ (reference sequence).

The rearrangement links TRBV7-2 to TRBJ2-1; maybe TRBD2 (6 bases). CDR3 size: 13 residues. Germline assignment: CDR1 SGHTA and CDR2 FQGNSA. V shed 4 bases and J shed 9 bases, with 13 bases lying between them. CDR3 in DNA: TGTGCCAGCAGCTCGGGACTCCCCACTGAGCAGTTCTTC. It translates to CASSSGLPTEQFF.

V usage is TRBV18 and J usage is TRBJ2-3; D is undetermined. Looked up from germline, CDR1 is KGHSH and CDR2 is LQKENI. Trimming took 3 bases from V and 5 from J, leaving 12 bases between them. The CDR3 loop spans 14 amino acids. CDR3 DNA sequence: TGTGCCAGCTCACCTGTTTCGAGGCTAGATACGCAGTATTTT. As protein: CASSPVSRLDTQYF. The whole variable domain, filled in from reference TRBV18 and TRBJ2-3, reads NAGVMQNPRHLVRRRGQEARLRCSPMKGHSHVYWYRQLPEEGLKFMVYLQKENIIDESGMPKERFSAEFPKEGPSILRIQQVVRGDSAAYFCASSPVSRLDTQYFGPGTRLTVL.

As concerns this clone: Other nucleotide sequences in the sample specify the same CDR3. The genes are TRBV5-6 and TRBJ2-6, with unresolved D. Trimming stripped 4 bases from V and 0 bases from J, with 8 bases between. The CDR3 length is 15 residues. The germline V gene has CDR1 SGHDT and CDR2 YYEEEE. In DNA form, the CDR3 reads TGTGCCAGCAGCCTTGGAGCCTCTGGGGCCAACGTCCTGACTTTC. It specifies CASSLGASGANVLTF.

On this clone itself: Other nucleotide sequences from this sample produce the same CDR3. This sequence joins TRBV20-1 and TRBJ2-5; D gene ambiguous. V was pared by 1 base and J by 5 bases, with 2 bases between. The germline gives CDR1 DFQATT, CDR2 SNEGSKA (reference sequence). The CDR3 totals 10 residues. This CDR3 reads CSARAETQYF. In nucleotides, the CDR3 is TGCAGTGCTAGAGCGGAGACCCAGTACTTC.

The rearrangement joins TRBV18 to TRBJ2-5, with 8 positions matching TRBD2. The CDR3 has 16 residues. J was trimmed by 2 bases and V by 5 bases; bases with no gene match: 10. Germline V gene sequence: CDR1 KGHSH, CDR2 LQKENI. CDR3 coding DNA: TGTGCCAGCTCATCCTCCAGACTAGCGCCGCAAGAGACCCAGTACTTC. This sequence encodes CASSSSRLAPQETQYF.

A remark on this clone: The sample carries other DNA sequences with the same CDR3. V and J are TRBV5-1 and TRBJ2-7; 10 nucleotides align to TRBD2. Germline trimming cut 0 bases from V and 3 bases from J; bases unmatched to any gene: 0. The V gene's germline CDR1 is SGHRS and CDR2 YFSETQ. This CDR3 contains 14 residues. The CDR3 loop reads CASSLVAGGYEQYF. CDR3 DNA sequence: TGCGCCAGCAGCTTGGTAGCGGGGGGCTACGAGCAGTACTTC.

The V call is TRBV7-3, the J call TRBJ2-5; unclear D gene. The V and J ends lost 3 bases and 2 bases respectively, with 7 bases between them. The CDR3 has 13 amino acids. Germline-derived CDR1 and CDR2 are SGHTA and FQGTGA. CDR3 nucleotide sequence: TGTGCCAGCAGCTTTAGGCCTCAAGAGACCCAGTACTTC. Translation: CASSFRPQETQYF.

This sequence joins TRBV4-1 and TRBJ1-2, with a tentative D call TRBD1 (5 bases). Deletions cut 1 base from V and 6 bases from J, with 12 bases between. The CDR3 is 14 amino acids. CDR1 and CDR2 from the germline V gene are MGHRA and YSYEKL. CDR3: CASSQVGGSDGYTF. The CDR3 DNA follows: TGCGCCAGCAGCCAAGTTGGGGGTAGTGATGGCTACACCTTC.

The chain recombines TRBV7-9 with TRBJ1-1; D uncertain. CDR1 SEHNR and CDR2 FQNEAQ come from the germline V gene (reference sequence). The CDR3 contains 13 residues. V shed 3 bases and J shed 4 bases, with 9 bases lying between them. This chain's CDR3 is CASSLGFSTEAFF. DNA for the CDR3: TGTGCCAGCAGCTTGGGGTTCAGCACTGAAGCTTTCTTT.

The chain has TRBV7-9 and TRBJ2-1; D is tentatively TRBD1 or TRBD2 (5 bases each). V was shortened by 6 bases and J by 7 bases, with 13 bases between the two germline ends. Germline-derived CDR1 and CDR2 are SEHNR and FQNEAQ (reference sequence). The CDR3 length is 13 residues. The CDR3 DNA is TGTGCCAGCAGGGGGGTAGGGTTAAATGAGCAGTTCTTC. This sequence encodes CASRGVGLNEQFF.

The table lists this clone with a few counts. The CDR3 DNA sequence: TGTGCCAGCAGCAATAGACAGGGTCCCGGGGAGCTGTTTTTT. It yields the protein CASSNRQGPGELFF. V is TRBV7-2 and J is TRBJ2-2; 7 nucleotides align to TRBD1. The trim removed 5 bases at V and 6 bases at J, leaving 6 bases unmatched. The CDR3 is 14 amino acids. The germline CDR1 and CDR2 sequences are SGHTA and FQGNSA.

This rearrangement joins TRBV7-3 to TRBJ2-2; the match to TRBD2 covers 7 bases. The CDR3 loop spans 16 amino acids. Germline CDR1 reads SGHTA; CDR2 reads FQGTGA. V lost 4 bases, J lost 5 bases, and 10 bases stayed unmatched. CDR3 residues: CASSSDWGGETGELFF. The CDR3 nucleotides read TGTGCCAGCAGCTCAGACTGGGGAGGGGAAACCGGGGAGCTGTTTTTT. The complete variable domain, with remaining parts taken from reference TRBV7-3 and TRBJ2-2, reads GAGVSQTPSNKVTEKGKYVELRCDPISGHTALYWYRQSLGQGPEFLIYFQGTGAADDSGLPNDRFFAVRPEGSVSTLKIQRTERGDSAVYLCASSSDWGGETGELFFGEGSRLTVL.

A few counts support this clone. This sample includes further DNA sequences coding for the same CDR3. V usage is TRBV10-3 and J usage is TRBJ1-5; 8 nucleotides agree with TRBD1. Unmatched junction bases numbered 4, after V lost 4 bases and J lost 2 bases. Germline lookup yields CDR1 ENHRY and CDR2 SYGVKD. The CDR3 contains 15 residues. CDR3 in amino acids: CAISADRAGNQPQHF. For the CDR3, the DNA is TGTGCCATCAGTGCGGACAGGGCCGGCAATCAGCCCCAGCATTTT.

V gene TRBV7-6 combines with J gene TRBJ2-5; D perhaps matches TRBD2 (5 bases). Trimming removed 5 bases from V and 4 bases from J, with 11 bases in between. The CDR3 has 13 residues. Germline assignment: CDR1 SGHVS and CDR2 FNYEAQ. CDR3 nucleotide sequence: TGTGCCAGCAGCCTAAATCGGGGAGAGACCCAGTACTTC. Translating gives CASSLNRGETQYF.

The chain couples TRBV5-4 to TRBJ2-3; D is ambiguous. The CDR3 spans 14 residues. V was cut by 4 bases and J by 6 bases, with 15 bases left in between. Germline V gene data show CDR1 as SGHNT and CDR2 as YYREEE (reference sequence). In DNA form, the CDR3 reads TGTGCCAGCAGCGGCCGGCGGATGGTGGATACGCAGTATTTT. The encoded protein is CASSGRRMVDTQYF.

This chain links TRBV25-1 with TRBJ2-3; 9 bases map to TRBD1. This CDR3 spans 17 amino acids. Germline loops: CDR1 MGHDK, CDR2 SYGVNS. J was trimmed by 1 base and V by 3 bases; bases with no gene match: 8. This CDR3 is CASSDPLRDRGTDTQYF. The CDR3 DNA reads TGTGCCAGCAGTGACCCCCTCCGGGACAGGGGCACAGATACGCAGTATTTT.

The rearrangement uses TRBV7-2 and TRBJ1-6; 8 positions match TRBD1. V lost 4 bases, J lost 7 bases, and 9 bases stayed unmatched. CDR3 length: 16 residues. The germline gives CDR1 SGHTA, CDR2 FQGNSA. The CDR3 bases are TGTGCCAGCAGCTCCGGACAGGGATCTTGGAATTCACCCCTCCACTTT. Translation gives CASSSGQGSWNSPLHF.

V and J are TRBV29-1 and TRBJ2-1; the D is unclear. CDR3 length: 14 residues. CDR1 and CDR2 from the germline V gene are SQVTM and ANQGSEA. Trimming took 4 bases from V and 7 from J, leaving 17 bases between them. Here the CDR3 reads CSVGNMAQGNEQFF. Written as DNA, the CDR3 is TGCAGCGTTGGGAACATGGCACAAGGGAATGAGCAGTTCTTC.

The chain uses TRBV2 and TRBJ2-3, with a tentative D call TRBD1 (6 bases). This CDR3 region has 15 residues. Per germline, CDR1 SNHLY and CDR2 FYNNEI. Between the trimmed V and J ends, which lost 7 bases and 0 bases, there was a span of 14 bases. In DNA, the CDR3 is TGTGCCAGCACCGACAGGAGAACTAGCACAGATACGCAGTATTTT. Amino acids: CASTDRRTSTDTQYF.